By sample share, the clone carrying this T cell receptor beta chain is large. What it binds is unknown. These data originate in a study of sequential checkpoint blockade in melanoma. About the research overall: First-line arms were nivolumab then ipilimumab, or the reverse, randomized 1:1. Approximately 20 patients had tumor biopsies before treatment and at week 13. Overall study findings and caveats: Response in arm A was associated with pretreatment TIL clonality.

Indicated treatment: randomized to nivolumab then ipilimumab (arm A) or the reverse (arm B). DNA-damaging chemotherapy had not been given to any patient beforehand. V was pared by 1 base and J by 2 bases, with 12 bases between. CDR1 and CDR2 from the germline V gene are SGDLS and YYNGEE. This CDR3 region has 16 residues. The assay was immunoSEQ multiplex PCR, and TCRdb's table has in-frame clones only and misses some. The table records over 550 clones, roughly 24% of them present only once. The sample consisted of tumor tissue (inferred from file names), taken from a patient given nivolumab and ipilimumab in sequence. This sequence was found in a human donor with melanoma. J is TRBJ2-2 and V is TRBV9; D unresolved. The CDR3 region has the DNA TGTGCCAGCAGCGTAAATAGATTGGGTAACACCGGGGAGCTGTTTTTT. This translates into CASSVNRLGNTGELFF.